This TCR beta chain was sequenced during a study of blood T cell repertoires in COVID-19. There are 15 residues in the CDR3. J gave up 4 bases and V 6 bases, and 9 bases lay outside the gene matches. The germline CDR1 and CDR2 sequences are LNHDA and SQIVND (reference sequence). This table comes from immunoSEQ multiplex PCR, and its TCRdb copy is limited to in-frame clones, with some not included. The sample has hundreds of thousands of clones, 88% seen once; the top ten hold around 8%. Self-reported history from a screening survey and questionnaire set each donor's cohort. The specimen sequenced was PBMCs or T cells enriched from blood (not recorded which). The receptor was derived from a woman aged 60 to 75 who had recovered from COVID-19. The chain is built from TRBV19 and TRBJ1-1; 9 positions agree with TRBD1. The CDR3 coding sequence is TGTGCCAGTAGGCGGATGGGACAGGGCGGCACTGAAGCTTTCTTT. Its protein product is CASRRMGQGGTEAFF.